The entry below describes one TCR beta chain. This clonotype was found many times. It has no known antigen specificity. The input lacks base qualities; no much larger clone sits a single base away. This sample stems from a study of T-cell reconstitution after alpha-beta-depleted transplantation in children (dated by TCRdb to the mid-2010s). In the study overall: The study quantitatively tracked T-cell immune reconstitution after TCRalphabeta/CD19-depleted allogeneic hematopoietic cell transplantation in children using TCR repertoire profiling.

Paper-wide results and their limitations: Over the following months the frequencies of hyperexpanded clones went down, and after one year T-cell counts and TCRbeta diversity were mostly credited to newly produced T cells. About two months after transplant, the apparently early recovery of alphabetaT-cell counts reportedly depended on just several hundred clones that had expanded rapidly and came from non-depleted graft cells. In some patients, high TCRbeta diversity at day 60 was attributed to recipient T cells and intrathymic progenitors that had survived conditioning.

In the paper's terms, the treatment or condition label means: allogeneic hematopoietic cell transplantation with graft depleted of TCRalphabeta T cells and CD19 B cells. The children who served as transplant recipients had been given grafts of TCRalphabeta/CD19-depleted allogeneic hematopoietic cells. The library was prepared using PCR. The sequencer was an Illumina HiSeq 2500. TCR library preparation used molecular barcoding, with unique molecular identifiers applied to normalize quantification of the TCRbeta repertoire. TCRdb ran its own pipeline on the public reads, namely fastp trimming at Q25 and MiXCR clone calling, and kept in-frame beta chains. When rows share a CDR3 protein, they turn into one entry using the most common DNA and genes. Counted in this sample were over 450,000 distinct CDR3 sequences; 8% to 11% of them appeared once. The leading ten clones occupy around 2.2% of the sample.

The receptor was derived from a child aged 2 to 9 with inherited bone marrow failure, due to receive a stem cell transplant. The material was PBMCs, obtained before TCRalphabeta/CD19-depleted stem cell transplant.

The DNA reads as follows: TGCAGTGCTAGAGATTGGCGGGAGCCTCCAGATACGCAGTATTTT. It codes for CSARDWREPPDTQYF. The chain is assembled from TRBV20-1 and TRBJ2-3; 7 central bases correspond to TRBD2. Including cysteine and phenylalanine, the CDR3 has 15 amino acids. The kept DNA is CDR3 alone, 45 bases in frame from the first base. The junction shows trimming of 0 bases on V and 4 bases on J, and the gene matches do not reach 7 bases of it. The germline V gene (reference sequence) supplies CDR1 DFQATT and CDR2 SNEGSKA.